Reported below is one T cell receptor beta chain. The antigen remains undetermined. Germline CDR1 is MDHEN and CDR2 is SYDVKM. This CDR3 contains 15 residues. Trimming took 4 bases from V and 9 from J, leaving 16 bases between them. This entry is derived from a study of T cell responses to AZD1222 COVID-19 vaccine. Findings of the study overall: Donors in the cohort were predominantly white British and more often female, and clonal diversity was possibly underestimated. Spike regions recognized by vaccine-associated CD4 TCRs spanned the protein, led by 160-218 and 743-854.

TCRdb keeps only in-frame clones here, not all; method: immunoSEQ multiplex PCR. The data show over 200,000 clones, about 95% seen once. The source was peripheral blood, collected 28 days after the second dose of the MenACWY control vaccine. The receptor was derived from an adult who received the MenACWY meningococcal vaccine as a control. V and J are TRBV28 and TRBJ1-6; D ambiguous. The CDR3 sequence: CASSSPGSETSPLHF. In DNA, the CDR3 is TGTGCCAGCAGTTCCCCGGGCTCGGAGACTTCACCCCTCCACTTT. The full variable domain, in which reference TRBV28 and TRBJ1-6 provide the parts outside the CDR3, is DVKVTQSSRYLVKRTGEKVFLECVQDMDHENMFWYRQDPGLGLRLIYFSYDVKMKEKGDIPEGYSVSREKKERFSLILESASTNQTSMYLCASSSPGSETSPLHFGNGTRLTVT.